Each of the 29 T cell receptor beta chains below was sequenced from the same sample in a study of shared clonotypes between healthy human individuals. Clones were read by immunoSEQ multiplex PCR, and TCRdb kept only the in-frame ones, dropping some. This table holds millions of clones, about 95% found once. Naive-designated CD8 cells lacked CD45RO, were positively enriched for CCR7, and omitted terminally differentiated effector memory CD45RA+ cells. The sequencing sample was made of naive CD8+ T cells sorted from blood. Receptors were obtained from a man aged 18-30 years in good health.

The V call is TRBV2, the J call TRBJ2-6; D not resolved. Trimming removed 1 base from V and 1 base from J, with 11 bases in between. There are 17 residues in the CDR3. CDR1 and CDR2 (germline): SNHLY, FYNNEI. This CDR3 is CASSEGTVLSGANVLTF. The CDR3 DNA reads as TGTGCCAGCAGTGAAGGGACGGTGTTGTCTGGGGCCAACGTCCTGACTTTC. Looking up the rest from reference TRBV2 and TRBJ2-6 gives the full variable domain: EPEVTQTPSHQVTQMGQEVILRCVPISNHLYFYWYRQILGQKVEFLVSFYNNEISEKSEIFDDQFSVERPDGSNFTLKIRSTKLEDSAMYFCASSEGTVLSGANVLTFGAGSRLTVL.

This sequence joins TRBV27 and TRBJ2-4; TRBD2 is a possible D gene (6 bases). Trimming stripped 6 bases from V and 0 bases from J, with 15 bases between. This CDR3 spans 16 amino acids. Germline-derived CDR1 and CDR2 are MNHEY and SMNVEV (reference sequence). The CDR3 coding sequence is TGTGCCAGCAGCTTTAATAGCGGACTAGCCAAAAACATTCAGTACTTC. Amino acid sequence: CASSFNSGLAKNIQYF.

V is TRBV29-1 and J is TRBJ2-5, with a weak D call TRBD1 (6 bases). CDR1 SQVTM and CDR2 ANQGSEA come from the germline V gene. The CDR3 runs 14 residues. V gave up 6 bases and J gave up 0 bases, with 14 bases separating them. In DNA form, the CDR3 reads TGCAGCGTCAGACCAGGGGTATACCAAGAGACCCAGTACTTC. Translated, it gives CSVRPGVYQETQYF.

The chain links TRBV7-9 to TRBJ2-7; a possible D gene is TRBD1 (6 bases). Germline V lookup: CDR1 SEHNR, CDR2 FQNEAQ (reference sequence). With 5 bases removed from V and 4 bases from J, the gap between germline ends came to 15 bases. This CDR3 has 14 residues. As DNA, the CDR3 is TGTGCCAGCAGCCCCCGGGACACCGGGTACGAGCAGTACTTC. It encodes CASSPRDTGYEQYF.

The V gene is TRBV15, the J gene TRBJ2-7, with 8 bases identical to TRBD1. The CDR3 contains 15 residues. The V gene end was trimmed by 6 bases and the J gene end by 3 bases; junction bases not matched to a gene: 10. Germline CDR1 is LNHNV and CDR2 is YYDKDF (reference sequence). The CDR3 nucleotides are TGTGCCACCAGGCGGACAGGGACCCCACTCTACGAGCAGTACTTC. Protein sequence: CATRRTGTPLYEQYF.

The CDR3 protein is CASSPSGVILGEQYF. As DNA, the CDR3 is TGTGCCAGCAGCCCCTCAGGGGTTATCCTAGGCGAGCAGTACTTC. V gene TRBV9 combines with J gene TRBJ2-7, with D perhaps matching TRBD1 (6 bases). The germline gives CDR1 SGDLS, CDR2 YYNGEE. The CDR3 is 15 amino acids. The V end lost 4 bases, the J end lost 6 bases, and 20 bases lay between the germline ends.

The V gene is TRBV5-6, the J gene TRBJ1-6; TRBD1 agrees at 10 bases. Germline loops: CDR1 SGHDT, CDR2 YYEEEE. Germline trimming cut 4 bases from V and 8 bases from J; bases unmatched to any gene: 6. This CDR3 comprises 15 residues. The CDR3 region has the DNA TGTGCCAGCAGCGATACCGGGACAGGGGATTCACCCCTCCACTTT. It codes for CASSDTGTGDSPLHF.

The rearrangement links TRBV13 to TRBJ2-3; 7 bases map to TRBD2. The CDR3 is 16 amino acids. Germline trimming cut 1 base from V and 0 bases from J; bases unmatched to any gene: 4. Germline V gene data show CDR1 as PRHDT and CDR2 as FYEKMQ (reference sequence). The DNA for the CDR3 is TGTGCCAGCAGCTTAGCCCTAGCGGAGAGCACAGATACGCAGTATTTT. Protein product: CASSLALAESTDTQYF.

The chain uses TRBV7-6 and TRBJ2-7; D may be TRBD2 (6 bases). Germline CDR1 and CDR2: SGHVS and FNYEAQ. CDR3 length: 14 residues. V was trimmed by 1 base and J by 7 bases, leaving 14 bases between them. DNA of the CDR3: TGTGCCAGCAGCTTAGACGGCGGGACTGGGGAGCAGTACTTC. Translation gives CASSLDGGTGEQYF. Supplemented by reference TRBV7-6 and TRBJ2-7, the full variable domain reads GAGVSQSPRYKVTKRGQDVALRCDPISGHVSLYWYRQALGQGPEFLTYFNYEAQQDKSGLPNDRFSAERPEGSISTLTIQRTEQRDSAMYRCASSLDGGTGEQYFGPGTRLTVT.

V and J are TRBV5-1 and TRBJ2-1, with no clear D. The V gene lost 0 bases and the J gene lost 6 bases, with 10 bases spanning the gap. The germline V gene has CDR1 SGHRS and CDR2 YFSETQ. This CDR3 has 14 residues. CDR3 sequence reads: CASSLERNGNEQFF. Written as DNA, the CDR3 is TGCGCCAGCAGCTTGGAGAGGAATGGCAATGAGCAGTTCTTC.

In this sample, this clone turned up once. The CDR3: CASSLAGSEAFF. The CDR3 DNA sequence: TGTGCCAGCAGCTTGGCGGGGTCTGAAGCTTTCTTT. The V call is TRBV5-4, the J call TRBJ1-1, with D unresolved. Germline assignment: CDR1 SGHNT and CDR2 YYREEE (reference sequence). The CDR3 extends over 12 amino acids. Trimming removed 0 bases from V and 6 bases from J, with 6 bases in between.

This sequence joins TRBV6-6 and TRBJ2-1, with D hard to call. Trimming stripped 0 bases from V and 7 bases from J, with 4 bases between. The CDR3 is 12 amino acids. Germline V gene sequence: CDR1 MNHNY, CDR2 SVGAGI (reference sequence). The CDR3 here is CASSYSLNEQFF. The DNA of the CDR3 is TGTGCCAGCAGTTACTCCCTTAATGAGCAGTTCTTC.

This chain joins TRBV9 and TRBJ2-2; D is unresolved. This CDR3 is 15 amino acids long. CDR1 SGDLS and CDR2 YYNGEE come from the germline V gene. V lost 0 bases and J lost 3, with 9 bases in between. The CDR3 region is CASSVDRLYTGELFF. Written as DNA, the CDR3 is TGTGCCAGCAGCGTAGATAGGCTTTACACCGGGGAGCTGTTTTTT.

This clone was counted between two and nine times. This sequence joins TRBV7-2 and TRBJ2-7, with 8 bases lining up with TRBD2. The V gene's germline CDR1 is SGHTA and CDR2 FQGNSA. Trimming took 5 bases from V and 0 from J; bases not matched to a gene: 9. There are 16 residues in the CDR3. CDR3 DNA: TGTGCCAGCAGCCCCCGGGTTAGCGGGGCCTCCTACGAGCAGTACTTC. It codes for CASSPRVSGASYEQYF. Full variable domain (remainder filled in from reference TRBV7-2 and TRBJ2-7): GAGVSQSPSNKVTEKGKDVELRCDPISGHTALYWYRQSLGQGLEFLIYFQGNSAPDKSGLPSDRFSAERTGGSVSTLTIQRTQQEDSAVYLCASSPRVSGASYEQYFGPGTRLTVT.

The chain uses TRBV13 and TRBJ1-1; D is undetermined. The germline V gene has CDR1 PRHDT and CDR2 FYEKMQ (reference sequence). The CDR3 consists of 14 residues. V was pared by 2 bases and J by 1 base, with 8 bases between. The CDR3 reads CASSLSGPNTEAFF. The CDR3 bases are TGTGCCAGCAGCTTAAGCGGCCCGAACACTGAAGCTTTCTTT.

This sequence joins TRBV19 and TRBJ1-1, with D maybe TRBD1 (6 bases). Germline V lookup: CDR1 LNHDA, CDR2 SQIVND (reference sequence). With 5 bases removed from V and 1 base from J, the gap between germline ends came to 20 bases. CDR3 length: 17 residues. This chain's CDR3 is CASSGRTEMEWNTEAFF. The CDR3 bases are TGTGCCAGTAGTGGCAGGACAGAAATGGAATGGAACACTGAAGCTTTCTTT.

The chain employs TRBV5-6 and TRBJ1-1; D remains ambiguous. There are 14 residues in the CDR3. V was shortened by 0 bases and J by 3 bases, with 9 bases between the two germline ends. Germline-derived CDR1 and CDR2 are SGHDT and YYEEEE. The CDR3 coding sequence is TGTGCCAGCAGCTTGGGGGTTATGCACACTGAAGCTTTCTTT. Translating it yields CASSLGVMHTEAFF.

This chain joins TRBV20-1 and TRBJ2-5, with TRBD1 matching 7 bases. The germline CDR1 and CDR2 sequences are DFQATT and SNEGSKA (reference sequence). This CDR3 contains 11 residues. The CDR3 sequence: CGQNRGETQYF. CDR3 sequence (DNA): TGCGGCCAGAACAGGGGAGAGACCCAGTACTTC.

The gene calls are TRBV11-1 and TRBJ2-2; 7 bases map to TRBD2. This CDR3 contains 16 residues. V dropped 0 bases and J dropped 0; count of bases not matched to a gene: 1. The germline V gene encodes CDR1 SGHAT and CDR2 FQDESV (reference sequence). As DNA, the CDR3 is TGTGCCAGCAGCTTAGCGCGGGGGACGAACACCGGGGAGCTGTTTTTT. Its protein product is CASSLARGTNTGELFF.

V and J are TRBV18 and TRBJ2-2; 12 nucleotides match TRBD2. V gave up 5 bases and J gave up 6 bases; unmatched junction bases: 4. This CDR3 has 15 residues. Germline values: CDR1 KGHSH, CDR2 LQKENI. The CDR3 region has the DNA TGTGCCAGCTCAACGACTAGCGGGAGTCCCGGGGAGCTGTTTTTT. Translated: CASSTTSGSPGELFF.

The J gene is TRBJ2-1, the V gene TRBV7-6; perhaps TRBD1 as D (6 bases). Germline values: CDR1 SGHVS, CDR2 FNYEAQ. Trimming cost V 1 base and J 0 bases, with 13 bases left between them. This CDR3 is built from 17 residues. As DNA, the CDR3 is TGTGCCAGCAGCTTAGGGGGACATTTGAGCTCCTACAATGAGCAGTTCTTC. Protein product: CASSLGGHLSSYNEQFF.

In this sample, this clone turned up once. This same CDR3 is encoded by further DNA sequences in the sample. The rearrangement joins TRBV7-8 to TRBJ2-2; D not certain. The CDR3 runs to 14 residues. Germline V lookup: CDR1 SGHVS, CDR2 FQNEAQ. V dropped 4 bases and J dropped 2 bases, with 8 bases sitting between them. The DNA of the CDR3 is TGTGCCAGCAGCTCGACGGTAAACACCGGGGAGCTGTTTTTT. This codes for CASSSTVNTGELFF. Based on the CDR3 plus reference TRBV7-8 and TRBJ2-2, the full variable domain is GAGVSQSPRYKVAKRGQDVALRCDPISGHVSLFWYQQALGQGPEFLTYFQNEAQLDKSGLPSDRFFAERPEGSVSTLKIQRTQQEDSAVYLCASSSTVNTGELFFGEGSRLTVL.

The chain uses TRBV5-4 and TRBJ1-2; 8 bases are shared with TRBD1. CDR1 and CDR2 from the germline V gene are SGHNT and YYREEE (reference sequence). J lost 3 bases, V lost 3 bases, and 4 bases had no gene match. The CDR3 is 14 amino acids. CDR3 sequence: CASSWDRSDYGYTF. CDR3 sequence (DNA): TGTGCCAGCAGCTGGGACAGGTCCGACTATGGCTACACCTTC.

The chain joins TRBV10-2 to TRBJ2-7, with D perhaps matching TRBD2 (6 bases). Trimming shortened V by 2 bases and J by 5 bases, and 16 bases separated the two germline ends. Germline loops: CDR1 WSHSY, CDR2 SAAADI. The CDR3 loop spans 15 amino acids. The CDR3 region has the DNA TGCGCCAGCAGTGAGGGTACTAGCTGGGGGGACGAGCAGTACTTC. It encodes CASSEGTSWGDEQYF.

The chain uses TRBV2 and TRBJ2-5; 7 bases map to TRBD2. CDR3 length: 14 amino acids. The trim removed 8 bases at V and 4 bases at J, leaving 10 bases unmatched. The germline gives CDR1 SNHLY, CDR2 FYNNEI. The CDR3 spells CASLTWASGETQYF. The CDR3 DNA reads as TGTGCCAGCCTGACATGGGCTAGCGGAGAGACCCAGTACTTC. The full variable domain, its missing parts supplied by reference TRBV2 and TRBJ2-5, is EPEVTQTPSHQVTQMGQEVILRCVPISNHLYFYWYRQILGQKVEFLVSFYNNEISEKSEIFDDQFSVERPDGSNFTLKIRSTKLEDSAMYFCASLTWASGETQYFGPGTRLLVL.

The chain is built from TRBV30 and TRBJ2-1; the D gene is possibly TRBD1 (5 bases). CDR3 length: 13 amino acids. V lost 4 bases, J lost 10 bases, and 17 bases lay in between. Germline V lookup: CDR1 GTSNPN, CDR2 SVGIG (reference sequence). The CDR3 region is CAWTNPGQREQFF. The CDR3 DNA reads TGTGCCTGGACCAACCCCGGACAACGCGAGCAGTTCTTC.

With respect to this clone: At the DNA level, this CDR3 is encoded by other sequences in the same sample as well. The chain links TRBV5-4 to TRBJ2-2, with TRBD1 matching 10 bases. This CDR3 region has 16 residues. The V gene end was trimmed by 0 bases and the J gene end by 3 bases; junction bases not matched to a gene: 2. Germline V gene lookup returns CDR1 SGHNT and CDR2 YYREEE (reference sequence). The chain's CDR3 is CASSLGQGADTGELFF. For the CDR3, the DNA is TGTGCCAGCAGCTTGGGACAGGGGGCTGACACCGGGGAGCTGTTTTTT.

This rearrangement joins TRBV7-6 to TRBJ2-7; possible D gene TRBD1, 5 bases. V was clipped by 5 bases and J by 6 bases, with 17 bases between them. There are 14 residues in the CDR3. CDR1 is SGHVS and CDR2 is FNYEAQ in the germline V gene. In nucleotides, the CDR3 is TGTGCCAGCAGCCCAGGTACCCAGGGCAGCGAGCAGTACTTC. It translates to CASSPGTQGSEQYF.

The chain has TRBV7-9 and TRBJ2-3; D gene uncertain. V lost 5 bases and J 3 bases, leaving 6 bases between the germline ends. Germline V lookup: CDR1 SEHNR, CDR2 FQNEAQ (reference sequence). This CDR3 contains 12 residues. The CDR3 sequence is CASSKLTDTQYF. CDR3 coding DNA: TGTGCCAGCAGCAAGTTAACAGATACGCAGTATTTT.